This TCR beta chain was documented in a study of control samples from healthy donors and cancer patients. Repertoires were generated with immunoSEQ multiplex PCR, while TCRdb's copy carries only in-frame clones and drops some. The sample lists approximately 190,000 clones; roughly nine tenths were seen once. Per germline, CDR1 KGHDR and CDR2 SFDVKD. Losses at the gene ends were 3 bases for V and 6 bases for J; bases not matched to a gene: 3. CDR3 length: 13 amino acids. The receptor was derived from a man aged 25-40 years in good health. V gene TRBV24-1 combines with J gene TRBJ1-2; the match to TRBD1 covers 7 bases. The material sequenced was blood. CDR3 DNA: TGTGCCACCAGTGATAATGACAGGGATGGCTACACCTTC. It encodes CATSDNDRDGYTF.